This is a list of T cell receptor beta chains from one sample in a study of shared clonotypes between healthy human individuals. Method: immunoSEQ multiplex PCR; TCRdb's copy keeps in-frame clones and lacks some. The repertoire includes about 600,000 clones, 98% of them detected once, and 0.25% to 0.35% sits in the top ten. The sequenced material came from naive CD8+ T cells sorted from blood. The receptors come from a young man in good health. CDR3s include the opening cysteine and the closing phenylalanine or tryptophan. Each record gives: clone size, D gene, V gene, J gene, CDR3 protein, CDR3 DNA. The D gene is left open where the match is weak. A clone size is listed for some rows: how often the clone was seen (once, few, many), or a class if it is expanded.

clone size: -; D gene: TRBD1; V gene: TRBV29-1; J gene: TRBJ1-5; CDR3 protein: CSVQGASGDNQPQHF; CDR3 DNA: TGCAGCGTGCAGGGGGCAAGCGGGGACAATCAGCCCCAGCATTTT
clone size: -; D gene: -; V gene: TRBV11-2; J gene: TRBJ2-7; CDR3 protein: CASSPGWGTDYEQYF; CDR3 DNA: TGTGCCAGCAGCCCCGGGTGGGGGACGGATTACGAGCAGTACTTC
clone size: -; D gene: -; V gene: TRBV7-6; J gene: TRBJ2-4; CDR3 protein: CASSVSEGNIQYF; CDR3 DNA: TGTGCCAGCAGCGTGTCTGAGGGAAACATTCAGTACTTC
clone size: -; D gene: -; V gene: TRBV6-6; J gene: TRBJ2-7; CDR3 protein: CASRLGRGTREQYF; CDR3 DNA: TGTGCCAGCAGACTAGGTCGTGGAACTCGCGAGCAGTACTTC
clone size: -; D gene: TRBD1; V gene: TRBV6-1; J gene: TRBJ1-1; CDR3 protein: CASRDRVNTEAFF; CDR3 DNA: TGTGCCAGCAGAGACAGGGTGAACACTGAAGCTTTCTTT
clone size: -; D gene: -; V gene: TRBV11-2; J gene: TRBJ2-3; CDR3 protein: CASSSWERQGLTDTQYF; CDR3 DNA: TGTGCCAGCAGCTCTTGGGAGCGGCAGGGACTCACAGATACGCAGTATTTT
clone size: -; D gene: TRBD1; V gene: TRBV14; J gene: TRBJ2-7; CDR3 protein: CASSLQQGAQVYEQYF; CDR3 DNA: TGTGCCAGCAGCCTGCAACAGGGGGCTCAAGTTTACGAGCAGTACTTC
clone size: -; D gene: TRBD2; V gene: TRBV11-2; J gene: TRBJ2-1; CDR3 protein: CASSLSPGLAGGGEQFF; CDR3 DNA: TGTGCCAGCAGCTTATCTCCGGGACTAGCGGGAGGGGGAGAGCAGTTCTTC
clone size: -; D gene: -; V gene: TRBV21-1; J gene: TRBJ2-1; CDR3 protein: CASSKQLYNEQFF; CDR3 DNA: TGTGCCAGCAGCAAACAGCTCTACAATGAGCAGTTCTTC
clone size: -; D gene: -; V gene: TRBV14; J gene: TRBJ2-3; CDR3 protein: CASSQQGPDTQYF; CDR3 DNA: TGTGCCAGCAGCCAACAGGGGCCAGATACGCAGTATTTT
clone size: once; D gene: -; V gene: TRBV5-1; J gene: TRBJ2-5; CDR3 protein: CASRKDLKVRETQYF; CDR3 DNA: TGCGCCAGCAGAAAGGACCTCAAGGTTAGGGAGACCCAGTACTTC
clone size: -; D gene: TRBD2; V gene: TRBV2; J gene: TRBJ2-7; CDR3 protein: CASSPELAGMYEQYF; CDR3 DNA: TGTGCCAGCAGTCCCGAACTAGCGGGGATGTACGAGCAGTACTTC
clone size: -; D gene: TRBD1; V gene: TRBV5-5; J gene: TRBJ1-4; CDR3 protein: CASSTRTGGNEKLFF; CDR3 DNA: TGTGCCAGCAGCACTAGGACAGGGGGGAATGAAAAACTGTTTTTT
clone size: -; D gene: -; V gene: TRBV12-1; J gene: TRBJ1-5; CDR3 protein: CASRYQPQHF; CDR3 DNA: TGTGCCAGCAGATATCAGCCCCAGCATTTT
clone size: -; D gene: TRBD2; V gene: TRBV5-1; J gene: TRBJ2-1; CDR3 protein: CASSKGLAGVSYNEQFF; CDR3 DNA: TGCGCCAGCAGCAAAGGACTAGCGGGAGTCTCCTACAATGAGCAGTTCTTC
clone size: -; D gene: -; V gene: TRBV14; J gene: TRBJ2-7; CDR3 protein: CASSQGSGTGSYEQYF; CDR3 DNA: TGTGCCAGCAGCCAAGGATCCGGGACTGGCTCCTACGAGCAGTACTTC
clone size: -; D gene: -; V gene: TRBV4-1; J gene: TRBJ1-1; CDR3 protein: CASSPGTEREAFF; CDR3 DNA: TGCGCCAGCAGCCCGGGGACGGAGCGTGAAGCTTTCTTT
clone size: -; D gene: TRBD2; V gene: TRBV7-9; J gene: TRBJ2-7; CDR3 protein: CASSPHREAYEQYF; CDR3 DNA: TGTGCCAGCAGCCCCCACCGGGAGGCCTACGAGCAGTACTTC
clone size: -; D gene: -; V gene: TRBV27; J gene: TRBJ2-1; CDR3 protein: CASSLIGTDNEQFF; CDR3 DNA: TGTGCCAGCAGTTTGATTGGGACTGACAATGAGCAGTTCTTC
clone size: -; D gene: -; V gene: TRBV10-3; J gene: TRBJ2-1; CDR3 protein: CASATGTSFNEQFF; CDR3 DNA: TGTGCCAGTGCTACCGGGACTTCCTTCAATGAGCAGTTCTTC
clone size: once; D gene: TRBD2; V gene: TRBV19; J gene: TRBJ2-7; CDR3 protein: CASSPGTSEQYF; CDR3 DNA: TGTGCCAGTAGTCCTGGGACTAGCGAGCAGTACTTC
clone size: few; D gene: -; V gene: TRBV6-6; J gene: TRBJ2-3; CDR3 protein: CASSPGLPTDTQYF; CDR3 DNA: TGTGCCAGCAGCCCTGGACTGCCAACAGATACGCAGTATTTT
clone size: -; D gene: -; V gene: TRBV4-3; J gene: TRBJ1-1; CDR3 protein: CASSQDLAVQGTEAFF; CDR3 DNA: TGCGCCAGCAGCCAAGATCTCGCAGTTCAGGGCACTGAAGCTTTCTTT
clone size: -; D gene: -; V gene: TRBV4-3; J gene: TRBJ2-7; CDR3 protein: CASSQGMAAYEQYF; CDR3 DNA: TGCGCCAGCAGCCAAGGGATGGCGGCCTACGAGCAGTACTTC
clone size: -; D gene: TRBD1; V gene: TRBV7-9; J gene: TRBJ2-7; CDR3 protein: CASSHLRTGSYEQYF; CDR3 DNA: TGTGCCAGCAGCCATCTCCGGACAGGGAGCTACGAGCAGTACTTC
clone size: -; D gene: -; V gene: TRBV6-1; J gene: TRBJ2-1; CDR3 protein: CASSRPGAALDEQFF; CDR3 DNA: TGTGCCAGCAGTAGGCCGGGAGCGGCTCTCGATGAGCAGTTCTTC